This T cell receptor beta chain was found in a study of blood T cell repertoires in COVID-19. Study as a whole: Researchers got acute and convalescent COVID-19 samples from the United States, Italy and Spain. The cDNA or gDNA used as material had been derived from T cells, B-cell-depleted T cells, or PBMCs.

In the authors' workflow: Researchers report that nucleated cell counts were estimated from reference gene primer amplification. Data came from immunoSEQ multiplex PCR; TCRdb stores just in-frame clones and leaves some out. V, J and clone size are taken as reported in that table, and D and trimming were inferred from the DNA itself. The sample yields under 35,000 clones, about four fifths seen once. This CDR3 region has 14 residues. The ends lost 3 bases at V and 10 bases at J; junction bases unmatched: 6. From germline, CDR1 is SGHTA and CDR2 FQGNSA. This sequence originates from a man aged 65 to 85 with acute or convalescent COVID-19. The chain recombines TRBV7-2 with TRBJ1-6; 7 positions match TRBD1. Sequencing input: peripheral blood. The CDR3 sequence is CASSFDRVGSPLHF. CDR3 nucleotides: TGTGCCAGCAGCTTTGACAGGGTCGGATCACCCCTCCACTTT.